This is a list of T cell receptor beta chains from one sample in a study of T cell responses to AZD1222 COVID-19 vaccine. The repertoire was sequenced with immunoSEQ multiplex PCR; TCRdb's copy has only in-frame clones and lacks some. The sample shows fewer than 85,000 clones, roughly 91% of them seen only once. The material was peripheral blood, obtained 28 days after the second dose of the MenACWY control vaccine. The receptors originated from an adult who received the MenACWY meningococcal vaccine as a control. Each CDR3 is given with its conserved first and last residue. The D gene is left open where the match is weak. Size values are once, few and many counts, or a class for expanded clones, and some rows have none.

J gene: TRBJ1-1
clone size: -
V gene: TRBV10-3
D gene: -
CDR3 protein: CAIMARETNTEAFF
CDR3 DNA: TGTGCCATCATGGCGAGGGAGACGAACACTGAAGCTTTCTTT

J gene: TRBJ2-7
clone size: once
V gene: TRBV29-1
D gene: -
CDR3 protein: CSVEEGWGEQYF
CDR3 DNA: TGCAGCGTTGAAGAGGGGTGGGGCGAGCAGTACTTC

J gene: TRBJ2-3
clone size: -
V gene: TRBV19
D gene: TRBD1
CDR3 protein: CASSTGRQGANTQYF
CDR3 DNA: TGTGCCAGTAGTACCGGCAGACAGGGGGCGAATACGCAGTATTTT

J gene: TRBJ2-7
clone size: -
V gene: TRBV11-2
D gene: -
CDR3 protein: CASSLGPRSYEQYF
CDR3 DNA: TGTGCCAGCAGCTTAGGCCCCAGATCCTACGAGCAGTACTTC

J gene: TRBJ2-3
clone size: -
V gene: TRBV29-1
D gene: TRBD1
CDR3 protein: CSVGQGVMDTQYF
CDR3 DNA: TGCAGCGTTGGACAGGGGGTGATGGATACGCAGTATTTT

J gene: TRBJ2-5
clone size: -
V gene: TRBV19
D gene: -
CDR3 protein: CASSTGRIGTQYF
CDR3 DNA: TGTGCCAGTAGTACAGGGCGAATCGGGACCCAGTACTTC

J gene: TRBJ1-2
clone size: -
V gene: TRBV10-3
D gene: -
CDR3 protein: CAISPQGETYGYTF
CDR3 DNA: TGTGCCATCAGCCCACAGGGTGAGACCTATGGCTACACCTTC

J gene: TRBJ1-4
clone size: -
V gene: TRBV24-1
D gene: -
CDR3 protein: CATSDSRGALNEKLFF
CDR3 DNA: TGTGCCACCAGTGATTCTCGGGGAGCTTTAAATGAAAAACTGTTTTTT

J gene: TRBJ2-5
clone size: -
V gene: TRBV7-2
D gene: -
CDR3 protein: CASSLVASETQYF
CDR3 DNA: TGTGCCAGCAGCTTAGTAGCTTCCGAGACCCAGTACTTC

J gene: TRBJ2-5
clone size: -
V gene: TRBV5-1
D gene: TRBD2
CDR3 protein: CASSLGAAGGQETQYF
CDR3 DNA: TGCGCCAGCAGCTTGGGGGCAGCGGGGGGCCAAGAGACCCAGTACTTC

J gene: TRBJ2-7
clone size: -
V gene: TRBV14
D gene: -
CDR3 protein: CASSQETGNSYEQYF
CDR3 DNA: TGTGCCAGCAGCCAAGAGACCGGGAACTCCTACGAGCAGTACTTC

J gene: TRBJ2-7
clone size: -
V gene: TRBV7-2
D gene: -
CDR3 protein: CASSLGGQSYEQYF
CDR3 DNA: TGTGCCAGCAGCTTAGGTGGACAGAGCTACGAGCAGTACTTC

J gene: TRBJ2-2
clone size: -
V gene: TRBV19
D gene: TRBD1
CDR3 protein: CASAYVGTVTGELFF
CDR3 DNA: TGTGCCAGTGCTTACGTGGGGACAGTCACCGGGGAGCTGTTTTTT

J gene: TRBJ2-2
clone size: once
V gene: TRBV3-1/TRBV3-2
D gene: TRBD1
CDR3 protein: CASSHRDRDTGELFF
CDR3 DNA: TGTGCCAGCAGCCACCGGGACAGGGACACCGGGGAGCTGTTTTTT

J gene: TRBJ1-6
clone size: -
V gene: TRBV28
D gene: TRBD1
CDR3 protein: CASSFLYRGYNSPLHF
CDR3 DNA: TGTGCCAGCAGTTTCCTTTACAGGGGCTATAATTCACCCCTCCACTTT

J gene: TRBJ1-1
clone size: -
V gene: TRBV4-3
D gene: -
CDR3 protein: CASSQELREYEAFF
CDR3 DNA: TGCGCCAGCAGCCAAGAATTGCGAGAATATGAAGCTTTCTTT

J gene: TRBJ1-2
clone size: -
V gene: TRBV5-5
D gene: TRBD1
CDR3 protein: CASSLQGNYGYTF
CDR3 DNA: TGTGCCAGCAGCTTACAGGGGAACTATGGCTACACCTTC

J gene: TRBJ1-4
clone size: -
V gene: TRBV3-1/TRBV3-2
D gene: TRBD1
CDR3 protein: CASSQDRQGNEKLFF
CDR3 DNA: TGTGCCAGCAGCCAAGATAGACAGGGGAATGAAAAACTGTTTTTT

J gene: TRBJ2-3
clone size: -
V gene: TRBV5-5
D gene: TRBD2
CDR3 protein: CASSAGLADSTDTQYF
CDR3 DNA: TGTGCCAGCAGCGCGGGACTAGCGGATAGCACAGATACGCAGTATTTT

J gene: TRBJ1-2
clone size: -
V gene: TRBV28
D gene: -
CDR3 protein: CASSLQSNYGYTF
CDR3 DNA: TGTGCCAGCAGTTTGCAGTCTAACTATGGCTACACCTTC

J gene: TRBJ2-5
clone size: -
V gene: TRBV7-9
D gene: -
CDR3 protein: CASTPGDLTQETQYF
CDR3 DNA: TGTGCCAGCACGCCGGGGGACTTGACTCAAGAGACCCAGTACTTC

J gene: TRBJ2-5
clone size: -
V gene: TRBV27
D gene: -
CDR3 protein: CASSLGFVGGGQGTQYF
CDR3 DNA: TGTGCCAGCAGTCTTGGTTTTGTAGGGGGGGGGCAGGGGACCCAGTACTTC

J gene: TRBJ2-5
clone size: -
V gene: TRBV19
D gene: -
CDR3 protein: CASSMGAENQETQYF
CDR3 DNA: TGTGCCAGTAGTATGGGTGCGGAGAATCAAGAGACCCAGTACTTC